This T cell receptor beta chain was obtained from a study of OX40 agonist ivuxolimab in advanced cancers. Here immunoSEQ multiplex PCR was the method, and the copy in TCRdb shows in-frame clones only, minus some. Here the sample spans 90,000 to 100,000 clones, 95% to 97% being singletons. CDR1 is LNHNV and CDR2 is YYDKDF in the germline V gene (reference sequence). The V gene lost 1 base and the J gene lost 6 bases, with 3 bases spanning the gap. CDR3 length equals 12 residues. Specimen: CD4+ or CD8+ T cells sorted from blood, collected in a trial of the OX40 agonist ivuxolimab. V and J are TRBV15 and TRBJ2-2; unclear D gene. The clonotype originates from an adult with an advanced solid tumor such as melanoma, head and neck, liver or kidney cancer. CDR3 protein: CATSRVAGELFF. Written as DNA, the CDR3 is TGTGCCACCAGCAGAGTGGCCGGGGAGCTGTTTTTT.